This is a list of T cell receptor beta chains from one sample in a study of T cells expressing NK-cell markers. TCRdb re-called the 5' RACE reads and gives one entry per CDR3 protein, without DNA. The data show some 500,000 distinct CDR3 sequences, and the top ten clones hold under 1.5%. Sequences were obtained from blood T cells: a sorted CD56 or NKG2C T cell subset, CD4+ or CD8+ T cells, or bulk PBMC T cells (not recorded which). These receptors were taken from a woman aged 45-65 years in good health. CDR3s include the opening cysteine and the closing phenylalanine or tryptophan.

v_call: TRBV5-4
j_call: TRBJ2-1
cdr3_aa: CASSPRLAGAWYNEQFF

v_call: TRBV6-2/TRBV6-3
j_call: TRBJ2-1
cdr3_aa: CASSRGLAGVGEQFF

v_call: TRBV5-1
j_call: TRBJ2-1
cdr3_aa: CASSLQRVGNEQFF

v_call: TRBV6-1
j_call: TRBJ2-1
cdr3_aa: CASSTLVKPNEQFF

v_call: TRBV2
j_call: TRBJ2-2
cdr3_aa: CASSDGLSNTGELFF

v_call: TRBV7-8
j_call: TRBJ2-1
cdr3_aa: CASHPGLASNEQFF

v_call: TRBV11-3
j_call: TRBJ2-1
cdr3_aa: CASSPPTSGIKANEQFF

v_call: TRBV25-1
j_call: TRBJ1-4
cdr3_aa: CASTKAGAPANEKLFF

v_call: TRBV5-1
j_call: TRBJ2-2
cdr3_aa: CASQDYLKTSGYTGELFF

v_call: TRBV5-5
j_call: TRBJ2-5
cdr3_aa: CASSLKFWGNQETQYF

v_call: TRBV2
j_call: TRBJ2-3
cdr3_aa: CASSAAGISTDTQYF

v_call: TRBV29-1
j_call: TRBJ2-2
cdr3_aa: CSVSTGLSGELFF

v_call: TRBV29-1
j_call: TRBJ2-1
cdr3_aa: CSVDRGGGSYNEQFF

v_call: TRBV28
j_call: TRBJ2-7
cdr3_aa: CASSPWDRLYEQYF

v_call: TRBV29-1
j_call: TRBJ1-3
cdr3_aa: CSVEDHTGTGSPTIYF

v_call: TRBV4-2
j_call: TRBJ2-5
cdr3_aa: CASSQDLLERTQYF

v_call: TRBV20-1
j_call: TRBJ2-1
cdr3_aa: CSARSGLAGAEQFF

v_call: TRBV19
j_call: TRBJ2-5
cdr3_aa: CASTSQGRETQYF

v_call: TRBV12-3/TRBV12-4
j_call: TRBJ2-2
cdr3_aa: CASSPGRGARTGELFF

v_call: TRBV27
j_call: TRBJ2-7
cdr3_aa: CASSPHSRGEQYF

v_call: TRBV10-3
j_call: TRBJ2-2
cdr3_aa: CAIRGVQRDTGELFF

v_call: TRBV12-3/TRBV12-4
j_call: TRBJ2-7
cdr3_aa: CASSNQGAGHEQYF

v_call: TRBV12-3/TRBV12-4
j_call: TRBJ1-1
cdr3_aa: CASSWGPAGKNTEAFF

v_call: TRBV7-2
j_call: TRBJ1-1
cdr3_aa: CASSPRGGTEAFF

v_call: TRBV11-3
j_call: TRBJ2-3
cdr3_aa: CASSLGGEADTQYF

v_call: TRBV11-2
j_call: TRBJ2-2
cdr3_aa: CASSLQLATGELFF

v_call: TRBV12-3/TRBV12-4
j_call: TRBJ2-7
cdr3_aa: CASTPGTVSYEQYF

v_call: TRBV6-2/TRBV6-3
j_call: TRBJ2-1
cdr3_aa: CASSYLGNEQFF

v_call: TRBV7-9
j_call: TRBJ1-1
cdr3_aa: CASSLGWTGQNTEAFF

v_call: TRBV2
j_call: TRBJ2-3
cdr3_aa: CASSEGWPSTDTQYF

v_call: TRBV12-3/TRBV12-4
j_call: TRBJ2-1
cdr3_aa: CASNGDRGGGNEQFF

v_call: TRBV29-1
j_call: TRBJ1-1
cdr3_aa: CSGRENTEAFF

v_call: TRBV29-1
j_call: TRBJ2-3
cdr3_aa: CSVARGSSTDTQYF

v_call: TRBV20-1
j_call: TRBJ2-5
cdr3_aa: CSGTSASETQYF

v_call: TRBV6-5
j_call: TRBJ1-1
cdr3_aa: CASSFRARVNTEAFF

v_call: TRBV6-6
j_call: TRBJ2-1
cdr3_aa: CASKADLNNDNEQFF

v_call: TRBV10-3
j_call: TRBJ1-5
cdr3_aa: CAISDLGLNSNQPQHF

v_call: TRBV5-6
j_call: TRBJ2-3
cdr3_aa: CASNVLGTDTQYF

v_call: TRBV4-1
j_call: TRBJ2-3
cdr3_aa: CASSPVLTGDPQYF

v_call: TRBV7-8
j_call: TRBJ2-2
cdr3_aa: CASSASWGSDTGELFF

v_call: TRBV23-1
j_call: TRBJ2-5
cdr3_aa: CASEGGAGETQYF

v_call: TRBV5-1
j_call: TRBJ2-1
cdr3_aa: CASSPNRGHNNEQFF

v_call: TRBV12-3/TRBV12-4
j_call: TRBJ2-7
cdr3_aa: CASSPLVGEQYF

v_call: TRBV4-1
j_call: TRBJ2-7
cdr3_aa: CASSQDPRGRGGEQYF

v_call: TRBV20-1
j_call: TRBJ1-3
cdr3_aa: CSASTGNPGNTIYF

v_call: TRBV6-6
j_call: TRBJ2-1
cdr3_aa: CASSYGTADNEQFF

v_call: TRBV4-1
j_call: TRBJ1-4
cdr3_aa: CASSQGEKLFF

v_call: TRBV20-1
j_call: TRBJ2-3
cdr3_aa: CSALAEPSTDTQYF